This TCR beta chain was identified in a study of early T cells in non-severe SARS-CoV-2 infection. Study in general: Sequencing input comprised bulk RNA from unsorted whole blood; chain pairing was not available.

Attached unique molecular identifiers marked individual cDNA molecules. TCRdb used MiXCR to reprocess the 5' RACE reads, holding one entry per CDR3 protein. Of some 71,000 distinct CDR3 sequences in the sample, roughly 10% were seen once. This clonotype was picked up many times. The sequencing used whole blood, collected at baseline. The clonotype was recovered from an adult who was a healthcare worker with PCR-confirmed SARS-CoV-2 infection or an uninfected control (not recorded which).

CDR3 nucleotide sequence: TGCAGTGCTAGAGATGGGGGTGGGGCGAACACTGAAGCTTTCTTT. This encodes CSARDGGGANTEAFF. This chain joins TRBV20-1 and TRBJ1-1; TRBD1 is a possible D gene (5 bases). The V gene lost 0 bases and the J gene lost 1 base, with 12 bases spanning the gap. CDR1 and CDR2 (germline): DFQATT, SNEGSKA (reference sequence). This CDR3 region has 15 residues.